What follows are 29 T cell receptor beta chains derived from one specimen sequenced in a study of shared clonotypes between healthy human individuals. Sequenced by immunoSEQ multiplex PCR; TCRdb stores in-frame clones only, minus some. The profile shows about 1.5 million clones, 96% of them singletons. The sample consisted of naive CD4+ T cells sorted from blood. Subset here: CD45RA+ positively selected. The receptors originated from a young man in good health.

V and J are TRBV7-3 and TRBJ2-1, with 10 bases fitting TRBD2. CDR3 length: 16 amino acids. The V and J ends lost 5 bases and 3 bases, in that order; junction bases with no gene match: 7. Germline V gives CDR1 SGHTA, CDR2 FQGTGA. CDR3 protein: CASSLSGTSDYNEQFF. The CDR3 DNA reads TGTGCCAGCAGCCTATCGGGGACTAGCGACTACAATGAGCAGTTCTTC.

V and J are TRBV21-1 and TRBJ2-2. TRBV21-1 has pseudogene status. CDR3 length equals 19 residues. CDR3 in DNA: TGTGCCAGCCACGCAAAACCTACCCAGGGAAAGCGGTTCACCGGGGAGCTGTTTTTT. Translating gives CASHAKPTQGKRFTGELFF.

This clone has a single count. V usage is TRBV10-3 and J usage is TRBJ1-5, with 9 bases fitting TRBD1. The germline CDR1 and CDR2 sequences are ENHRY and SYGVKD. Unmatched junction bases numbered 4, after V lost 5 bases and J lost 2 bases. CDR3 length equals 15 residues. The CDR3 nucleotides are TGTGCCATCAGTCTGGGGGACAGGGGCAATCAGCCCCAGCATTTT. Encoded protein: CAISLGDRGNQPQHF.

The chain is built from TRBV7-3 and TRBJ2-2; TRBD2 agrees at 8 bases. Germline loops: CDR1 SGHTA, CDR2 FQGTGA. V shed 5 bases and J 4 bases; nucleotides not matched to a gene: 9. This CDR3 is 16 amino acids long. In DNA, the CDR3 is TGTGCCAGCAGCCCCTTAGCGGGATTGGGCACCGGGGAGCTGTTTTTT. Protein: CASSPLAGLGTGELFF.

CDR3: CASSDRESTQYF. CDR3 in DNA: TGTGCCAGCAGTGACCGGGAGTCAACGCAGTATTTT. This chain joins TRBV2 and TRBJ2-3; TRBD2 might be the D (6 bases). Trimming shortened V by 3 bases and J by 9 bases, and 10 bases separated the two germline ends. The CDR3 runs to 12 residues. Germline V lookup: CDR1 SNHLY, CDR2 FYNNEI.

The V gene is TRBV7-2, the J gene TRBJ2-1; D possibly corresponds to TRBD2 (6 bases). V lost 6 bases to trimming and J lost 3 bases, with 18 bases between them. From germline, CDR1 is SGHTA and CDR2 FQGNSA. This CDR3 is 16 amino acids long. CDR3 nucleotide sequence: TGTGCCAGCAGTTCTAGGGAGGAAGCTAACTACAATGAGCAGTTCTTC. Translated: CASSSREEANYNEQFF. Looking up the rest from reference TRBV7-2 and TRBJ2-1 gives the full variable domain: GAGVSQSPSNKVTEKGKDVELRCDPISGHTALYWYRQSLGQGLEFLIYFQGNSAPDKSGLPSDRFSAERTGGSVSTLTIQRTQQEDSAVYLCASSSREEANYNEQFFGPGTRLTVL.

V gene TRBV14 combines with J gene TRBJ2-2; D uncertain. CDR1 and CDR2 (germline): SGHDN, FVKESK. V lost 3 bases, J lost 5 bases, and 7 bases lay in between. The CDR3 length is 13 residues. The CDR3 DNA is TGTGCCAGCAGCCAGAAGGTTACCGGGGAGCTGTTTTTT. It yields the protein CASSQKVTGELFF.

The V gene is TRBV6-6, the J gene TRBJ2-7; weak D call: TRBD1 (6 bases). This CDR3 contains 15 residues. The V gene lost 0 bases and the J gene lost 3 bases, with 12 bases spanning the gap. CDR1 is MNHNY, CDR2 SVGAGI, per germline (reference sequence). CDR3 sequence reads: CASSYSGTPNYEQYF. In DNA, the CDR3 is TGTGCCAGCAGTTACTCCGGGACACCTAACTACGAGCAGTACTTC.

DNA for the CDR3: TGTGCCAGCCGCAGTAGGGGGCAAAGCTCTGGCTACACCTTC. Protein product: CASRSRGQSSGYTF. V gene TRBV28 combines with J gene TRBJ1-2; TRBD1 aligns across 7 bases. The ends lost 8 bases at V and 7 bases at J; junction bases unmatched: 13. CDR1 is MDHEN, CDR2 SYDVKM, per germline. This CDR3 has 14 amino acids.

The chain employs TRBV28 and TRBJ1-3; D gene unclear. Trimming stripped 7 bases from V and 0 bases from J, with 10 bases between. CDR3 length equals 14 residues. From germline, CDR1 is MDHEN and CDR2 SYDVKM. The CDR3, as DNA: TGTGCCAGCATCTCAGGCAGCTCTGGAAACACCATATATTTT. This codes for CASISGSSGNTIYF.

V usage is TRBV27 and J usage is TRBJ2-4; D is undetermined. Trimming shortened V by 5 bases and J by 2 bases, and 19 bases separated the two germline ends. CDR1 and CDR2 from the germline V gene are MNHEY and SMNVEV (reference sequence). The CDR3 consists of 17 residues. The CDR3 DNA sequence: TGTGCCAGCAGTGCAGAGAACCCTCCAGGTACCAAAAACATTCAGTACTTC. Its protein product is CASSAENPPGTKNIQYF.

V gene TRBV28 combines with J gene TRBJ2-2; 9 nucleotides align to TRBD2. This CDR3 comprises 16 residues. CDR1 is MDHEN and CDR2 is SYDVKM in the germline V gene. The junction had 10 bases not matched to a gene; V was cut back by 6 bases and J by 5 bases. CDR3 region: CASSPLTSGKTGELFF. The CDR3 bases are TGTGCCAGCAGCCCGCTGACTAGCGGAAAGACCGGGGAGCTGTTTTTT.

CDR3 sequence (DNA): TGTGCCAGCAGCTTGAGTCGTGGGGGGAAGACGGATCACTATGGCTACACCTTC. Protein product: CASSLSRGGKTDHYGYTF. The chain is built from TRBV5-6 and TRBJ1-2; tentatively, D is TRBD1 (5 bases). The length of the CDR3 is 18 residues. The germline V gene encodes CDR1 SGHDT and CDR2 YYEEEE. Trimming removed 1 base at V and 3 bases at J, with 22 bases between.

This clone showed up just a few times. The CDR3 sequence is CASTTVAGVFTDTQYF. The CDR3 nucleotides read TGTGCCAGCACAACGGTGGCGGGAGTATTCACAGATACGCAGTATTTT. The genes are TRBV11-1 and TRBJ2-3; 7 bases agree with TRBD2. V trimming: 7 bases; J trimming: 2 bases; junction bases outside the gene matches: 12. Looked up from germline, CDR1 is SGHAT and CDR2 is FQDESV (reference sequence). The CDR3 has 16 amino acids.

The chain uses TRBV7-2 and TRBJ2-7, with TRBD2 matching 9 bases. CDR1 is SGHTA and CDR2 is FQGNSA in the germline V gene. There are 17 residues in the CDR3. Trimming at V came to 3 bases and at J to 2 bases, leaving 11 bases not matched to a gene. The CDR3 sequence is CASSLLTRLAGTYEQYF. The CDR3 DNA is TGTGCCAGCAGCTTGCTTACTAGGCTAGCGGGAACCTACGAGCAGTACTTC.

The chain links TRBV28 to TRBJ1-4; D possibly corresponds to TRBD1 (5 bases). CDR3 size: 15 residues. The germline CDR1 and CDR2 sequences are MDHEN and SYDVKM. The V and J ends lost 4 bases and 11 bases respectively, with 20 bases between them. This CDR3 reads CASSSEARDGWKLFF. The CDR3 coding sequence is TGTGCCAGCAGTTCCGAGGCACGGGACGGGTGGAAACTGTTTTTT.

The rearrangement uses TRBV25-1 and TRBJ2-7; tentative D call: TRBD2 (6 bases). Per germline, CDR1 MGHDK and CDR2 SYGVNS. V was cut by 1 base and J by 2 bases, with 12 bases left in between. The CDR3 has 15 amino acids. The CDR3 bases are TGTGCCAGCAGTGAATGCGAGCGGGCGACCTACGAGCAGTACTTC. Translation: CASSECERATYEQYF.

The V and J genes are TRBV28 and TRBJ2-7; the D is unclear. V was cut by 3 bases and J by 2 bases, with 8 bases left in between. Germline assignment: CDR1 MDHEN and CDR2 SYDVKM. The length of the CDR3 is 13 residues. Here the CDR3 reads CASSFRSTYEQYF. DNA for the CDR3: TGTGCCAGCAGTTTCCGGAGCACCTACGAGCAGTACTTC.

This clone came up once. The CDR3 spells CASSSAGTAYEQYF. The CDR3 nucleotides read TGTGCCAGCAGTTCTGCCGGGACAGCCTACGAGCAGTACTTC. This sequence joins TRBV6-1 and TRBJ2-7, with TRBD1 identical over 7 bases. Germline-derived CDR1 and CDR2 are MNHNS and SASEGT. CDR3 size: 14 residues. V lost 5 bases to trimming and J lost 2 bases; unmatched junction nucleotides: 6.

V and J are TRBV5-1 and TRBJ2-4; no firm D call. The CDR3 runs 17 residues. V lost 4 bases and J 4 bases, leaving 21 bases between the germline ends. Germline-derived CDR1 and CDR2 are SGHRS and YFSETQ. Written as DNA, the CDR3 is TGCGCCAGCAGCCCTTCCGGCCCTGGCAGAACTAAAAACATTCAGTACTTC. It is translated as CASSPSGPGRTKNIQYF.

The chain couples TRBV6-5 to TRBJ2-1; D is ambiguous. The V gene lost 6 bases and the J gene lost 5 bases, with 17 bases spanning the gap. From germline, CDR1 is MNHEY and CDR2 SVGAGI. CDR3 size: 15 residues. DNA of the CDR3: TGTGCCAGCAGATCATATCCTGGTGAAAACAATGAGCAGTTCTTC. It is translated as CASRSYPGENNEQFF.

J is TRBJ2-1 and V is TRBV6-5; no firm D call. The CDR3 totals 13 residues. Looked up from germline, CDR1 is MNHEY and CDR2 is SVGAGI. Deletions cut 6 bases from V and 6 bases from J, with 12 bases between. The CDR3 region is CASRPPASNEQFF. DNA of the CDR3: TGTGCCAGCAGACCCCCAGCTAGCAATGAGCAGTTCTTC.

V gene TRBV4-3 combines with J gene TRBJ2-3; the match to TRBD2 covers 8 bases. V gave up 7 bases and J gave up 4 bases; unmatched junction bases: 10. Germline-derived CDR1 and CDR2 are LGHNA and YSLEER. This CDR3 is 15 amino acids long. CDR3 amino acids: CASKPRTSQADTQYF. The CDR3 region has the DNA TGCGCCAGCAAGCCTCGGACTAGCCAGGCAGATACGCAGTATTTT.

The genes are TRBV7-2 and TRBJ2-2, with D unclear. The CDR3 is made up of 14 amino acids. CDR1 and CDR2 from the germline V gene are SGHTA and FQGNSA. The germline V and J ends were trimmed by 3 bases and 6 bases, with 11 bases remaining between them. For the CDR3, the DNA is TGTGCCAGCAGCTTTTCTAGGTTCGCCGGGGAGCTGTTTTTT. Its protein product is CASSFSRFAGELFF.

V gene TRBV7-7 combines with J gene TRBJ2-2; the match to TRBD2 covers 7 bases. The CDR3 extends over 13 amino acids. Trimming cost V 3 bases and J 5 bases; bases outside gene matches: 0. Germline CDR1 and CDR2: SSHAT and FNYEAQ (reference sequence). This chain's CDR3 is CASSLGGTGELFF. As DNA, the CDR3 is TGTGCCAGCAGCTTGGGGGGGACCGGGGAGCTGTTTTTT.

The rearrangement joins TRBV5-1 to TRBJ2-3; 9 bases map to TRBD1. CDR1 and CDR2 (germline): SGHRS, YFSETQ. V shed 0 bases, J shed 0 bases, and the junction held 2 bases outside the gene matches. There are 16 residues in the CDR3. The DNA for the CDR3 is TGCGCCAGCAGCTTGGCCACAGGGGGCAGCACAGATACGCAGTATTTT. Its protein product is CASSLATGGSTDTQYF.

This rearrangement joins TRBV27 to TRBJ2-7; 10 bases line up with TRBD2. V gave up 2 bases and J gave up 6 bases; unmatched junction bases: 4. The germline CDR1 and CDR2 sequences are MNHEY and SMNVEV (reference sequence). The CDR3 sequence is 14 residues long. The DNA of the CDR3 is TGTGCCAGCAGTTTACTAGCGGGAGTGGGCGAGCAGTACTTC. Translation gives CASSLLAGVGEQYF.

The chain joins TRBV9 to TRBJ2-1, with 13 bases fitting TRBD2. The CDR3 contains 19 residues. Unmatched junction bases numbered 17, after V lost 4 bases and J lost 7 bases. CDR1 is SGDLS and CDR2 is YYNGEE in the germline V gene. The CDR3 protein is CASSPRTSGSGYFVNEQFF. The DNA of the CDR3 is TGTGCCAGCAGCCCAAGGACTAGCGGGAGCGGGTATTTCGTTAATGAGCAGTTCTTC.

CDR3 nucleotide sequence: TGCGCCAGCAGCCAAGACCCCTTTAGACACGAGCAGTACTTC. The encoded protein is CASSQDPFRHEQYF. The genes are TRBV4-3 and TRBJ2-7; D gene uncertain. The CDR3 runs 14 residues. The germline gives CDR1 LGHNA, CDR2 YSLEER. V gave up 0 bases and J gave up 5 bases, with 11 bases separating them.